Each of the 21 T cell receptor beta chains below was sequenced from the same sample in a study of graft-versus-host responses after intestinal transplantation. Clones were sequenced by immunoSEQ multiplex PCR, and TCRdb holds only the in-frame ones, with some missing. The table lists tens of thousands of clones, more than 85% of them singletons, with around 7.6% in the top ten. Their antigens are not known. This specimen consisted of unstimulated CD8+ T cells sorted from spleen or lymph node cells, obtained before transplant. The receptors here all came from a human donor who was the organ donor for an intestinal transplant.

The rearrangement joins TRBV13 to TRBJ1-1; TRBD1 matches at 7 bases. J gave up 6 bases and V 5 bases, and 12 bases lay outside the gene matches. Germline-derived CDR1 and CDR2 are PRHDT and FYEKMQ (reference sequence). This CDR3 region has 15 residues. In DNA, the CDR3 is TGTGCCAGCAGCCCCCCGACAGGGACGAGCGCTGAAGCTTTCTTT. This encodes CASSPPTGTSAEAFF.

This clone came up once. This rearrangement joins TRBV7-9 to TRBJ2-7; D remains unclear. Between the trimmed V and J ends, which lost 5 bases and 0 bases, there was a span of 2 bases. Germline lookup yields CDR1 SEHNR and CDR2 FQNEAQ (reference sequence). The CDR3 length is 11 residues. The CDR3 DNA sequence: TGTGCCAGCAGCATCTCCTACGAGCAGTACTTC. It codes for CASSISYEQYF.

V usage is TRBV27 and J usage is TRBJ2-1; TRBD1 aligns across 7 bases. V dropped 9 bases and J dropped 3; count of bases not matched to a gene: 5. This CDR3 region has 13 residues. Germline loops: CDR1 MNHEY, CDR2 SMNVEV (reference sequence). As DNA, the CDR3 is TGTGCCAGTAGGGGGCTGGGCTACAATGAGCAGTTCTTC. This codes for CASRGLGYNEQFF.

The V gene is TRBV25-1, the J gene TRBJ2-5; D may be TRBD1 (7 bases). With 4 bases removed from V and 5 bases from J, the gap between germline ends came to 23 bases. The germline CDR1 and CDR2 sequences are MGHDK and SYGVNS. The CDR3 is made up of 17 amino acids. CDR3 in amino acids: CASSAFAGQLTWETQYF. CDR3 DNA: TGTGCCAGCAGTGCTTTCGCGGGACAGCTTACCTGGGAGACCCAGTACTTC.

There are many counts of this clone. Other nucleotide sequences from this sample produce the same CDR3. The chain employs TRBV6-5 and TRBJ1-2; 7 nucleotides line up with TRBD1. The CDR3 is made up of 15 amino acids. With 2 bases clipped from V and 3 bases from J, the junction kept 6 bases outside the gene matches. CDR1 is MNHEY, CDR2 SVGAGI, per germline. CDR3 coding DNA: TGTGCCAGCAGTTACGGAGGGGGCGGCTACTATGGCTACACCTTC. It encodes CASSYGGGGYYGYTF.

CDR3 in amino acids: CASSIGDTQYF. DNA of the CDR3: TGTGCCAGCAGCATCGGAGATACGCAGTATTTT. This rearrangement joins TRBV13 to TRBJ2-3; D remains unclear. The CDR3 has 11 amino acids. Between the trimmed V and J ends, which lost 5 bases and 5 bases, there was a span of 5 bases. In germline, CDR1 is PRHDT, CDR2 FYEKMQ (reference sequence).

This clone turned up a few times. This chain connects TRBV19 to TRBJ1-1; weak D call: TRBD1 (6 bases). V was trimmed by 8 bases and J by 8 bases, leaving 12 bases between them. The CDR3 is made up of 11 amino acids. CDR1 is LNHDA and CDR2 is SQIVND in the germline V gene (reference sequence). In nucleotides, the CDR3 is TGTGCCAGTTCCGGACAGTGGGAAGCTTTCTTT. This sequence encodes CASSGQWEAFF.

J is TRBJ2-1 and V is TRBV10-2; 13 bases are a match to TRBD2. CDR3 size: 14 residues. Per germline, CDR1 WSHSY and CDR2 SAAADI. CDR3 in amino acids: CAVGTSGDNNEQFF. The CDR3 DNA reads as TGCGCTGTAGGGACTAGCGGGGATAACAATGAGCAGTTCTTC.

V usage is TRBV9 and J usage is TRBJ1-4; D is undetermined. V was trimmed by 0 bases and J by 7 bases, leaving 13 bases between them. This CDR3 comprises 15 residues. The V gene's germline CDR1 is SGDLS and CDR2 YYNGEE. CDR3 coding DNA: TGTGCCAGCAGCGTAGCTTCCGGAGGCGGTGAAAAACTGTTTTTT. As protein: CASSVASGGGEKLFF.

The CDR3 loop is CASSLDPANTEAFF. CDR3 nucleotide sequence: TGTGCCAGCAGCTTAGATCCGGCGAACACTGAAGCTTTCTTT. The chain couples TRBV7-9 to TRBJ1-1; D is uncertain. CDR3 size: 14 residues. V was trimmed by 1 base and J by 1 base, leaving 7 bases between them. CDR1 and CDR2 from the germline V gene are SEHNR and FQNEAQ (reference sequence).

The chain employs TRBV2 and TRBJ2-2; unclear D gene. The CDR3 spans 13 residues. Looked up from germline, CDR1 is SNHLY and CDR2 is FYNNEI. The chain's CDR3 is CGAGSSNTGELFF. CDR3 sequence (DNA): TGTGGAGCAGGCTCTTCGAACACCGGGGAGCTGTTTTTT. The whole variable domain, remainder taken from reference TRBV2 and TRBJ2-2, is EPEVTQTPSHQVTQMGQEVILRCVPISNHLYFYWYRQILGQKVEFLVSFYNNEISEKSEIFDDQFSVERPDGSNFTLKIRSTKLEDSAMYFCGAGSSNTGELFFGEGSRLTVL.

CDR3 sequence reads: CASSLSGTAGYEQYF. The CDR3 DNA is TGTGCCAGCAGTTTATCCGGGACAGCTGGCTACGAGCAGTACTTC. The chain employs TRBV27 and TRBJ2-7; TRBD1 agrees at 7 bases. The CDR3 covers 15 residues. Trimming cost V 0 bases and J 3 bases; bases outside gene matches: 5. Per germline, CDR1 MNHEY and CDR2 SMNVEV (reference sequence).

The chain carries TRBV6-4 and TRBJ2-1; maybe TRBD1 (6 bases). V lost 0 bases, J lost 5 bases, and 8 bases lay in between. The length of the CDR3 is 14 residues. CDR1 and CDR2 from the germline V gene are MRHNA and SNTAGT. The CDR3, as DNA: TGTGCCAGCAGTGACTCGGACAGCCACAATGAGCAGTTCTTC. Protein: CASSDSDSHNEQFF.

The rearrangement links TRBV5-1 to TRBJ1-3, with D unresolved. Germline V gene sequence: CDR1 SGHRS, CDR2 YFSETQ. The germline V and J ends were trimmed by 3 bases and 0 bases, with 16 bases remaining between them. The CDR3 length is 17 residues. CDR3 amino acids: CASSWSPGWSSGNTIYF. CDR3 nucleotide sequence: TGCGCCAGCAGCTGGTCCCCGGGATGGAGCTCTGGAAACACCATATATTTT.

The gene calls are TRBV7-3 and TRBJ1-2, with D maybe TRBD1 (5 bases). V lost 3 bases and J 0 bases, leaving 5 bases between the germline ends. Germline assignment: CDR1 SGHTA and CDR2 FQGTGA. This CDR3 comprises 13 residues. CDR3 sequence: CASSLGPNYGYTF. The CDR3 nucleotides are TGTGCCAGCAGCTTGGGACCTAACTATGGCTACACCTTC.

The chain combines TRBV14 with TRBJ2-3; no definite D call. Looked up from germline, CDR1 is SGHDN and CDR2 is FVKESK. CDR3 length equals 14 residues. With 1 base removed from V and 3 bases from J, the gap between germline ends came to 8 bases. The CDR3 DNA reads as TGTGCCAGCAGCCAAGTAGGAGCTACAGATACGCAGTATTTT. Translation: CASSQVGATDTQYF. The whole variable domain, filled in from reference TRBV14 and TRBJ2-3, reads EAGVTQFPSHSVIEKGQTVTLRCDPISGHDNLYWYRRVMGKEIKFLLHFVKESKQDESGMPNNRFLAERTGGTYSTLKVQPAELEDSGVYFCASSQVGATDTQYFGPGTRLTVL.

The chain couples TRBV9 to TRBJ2-1; D not resolved. Germline CDR1 is SGDLS and CDR2 is YYNGEE. Trimming took 0 bases from V and 10 from J, leaving 11 bases between them. The CDR3 sequence is 13 residues long. This CDR3 reads CASSVENSPEQFF. In DNA form, the CDR3 reads TGTGCCAGCAGCGTAGAAAATAGCCCGGAGCAGTTCTTC.

This clone has a single count. CDR3 protein: CASSERTSGSYEQYF. CDR3 nucleotide sequence: TGTGCCAGCAGCGAACGGACTAGCGGCTCCTACGAGCAGTACTTC. V and J are TRBV11-2 and TRBJ2-7, with 10 bases matching TRBD2. This CDR3 has 15 residues. Trimming took 5 bases from V and 0 from J; bases not matched to a gene: 4. Germline V gene lookup returns CDR1 SGHAT and CDR2 FQNNGV.

The CDR3: CASNPTYQPQHF. DNA for the CDR3: TGTGCCAGTAATCCAACCTATCAGCCCCAGCATTTT. V usage is TRBV19 and J usage is TRBJ1-5; D is uncertain. The germline V and J ends were trimmed by 7 bases and 5 bases, with 9 bases remaining between them. CDR3 length: 12 residues. From germline, CDR1 is LNHDA and CDR2 SQIVND (reference sequence).

The chain combines TRBV28 with TRBJ2-5, with D perhaps matching TRBD2 (5 bases). The J call is doubtful: the DNA matches TRBJ2-7 better. The CDR3 spans 13 residues. Germline lookup yields CDR1 MDHEN and CDR2 SYDVKM. The CDR3 coding sequence is TGTGCCAGCAGTTTCGGGGAATTCTACGAGCAGTACTTC. Translating it yields CASSFGEFYEQYF.

This clone appeared a single time. The CDR3 sequence: CASSEPDPNTEAFF. The CDR3 nucleotides are TGTGCCAGCAGTGAACCGGACCCGAACACTGAAGCTTTCTTT. The chain combines TRBV2 with TRBJ1-1; D is ambiguous. Trimming shortened V by 2 bases and J by 1 base, and 8 bases separated the two germline ends. CDR1 and CDR2 (germline): SNHLY, FYNNEI. There are 14 residues in the CDR3.